This T cell receptor beta chain was observed in a study of T-cell memory formation after mild COVID-19. TCRdb reprocessed the 5' RACE reads via MiXCR and lists one record per CDR3 protein. The sample carries 80,000 to 130,000 distinct CDR3 sequences, 11% recorded once. Trimming cost V 0 bases and J 8 bases, with 19 bases left between them. CDR1 and CDR2 from the germline V gene are MGHRA and YSYEKL. This CDR3 spans 16 amino acids. Overall study findings and caveats: Clones that contracted clustered mainly in CM and EM if CD4+ and in EMRA if CD8+. That cross-reactive memory joined was suggested by some responding clones appearing in pre-infection memory.

On this clonotype itself: The antigen is not known.

This chain joins TRBV4-1 and TRBJ1-2; D is unresolved. The TCR sequence derives from a man younger than 35 who had mild COVID-19 (a few samples of this study predate the infection). Cell type and time point are not known. Sequencing was carried out using PBMCs or a T cell subset sorted from them (not recorded which). The CDR3 nucleotides read TGCGCCAGCAGCCAAGATAATATAAAGGCCGGCCGGGGCTACACCTTC. As protein: CASSQDNIKAGRGYTF.